This T cell receptor (beta chain) was sequenced for a study of blood T cell repertoires in COVID-19. Study-wide context: Donors in the United States, Italy and Spain gave samples during acute or convalescent COVID-19.

The data were produced by immunoSEQ multiplex PCR, yet TCRdb's version contains in-frame clones alone and is incomplete. Found here are about 160,000 clones, around 80% of them singletons; the top ten hold about 24%. Trimming shortened V by 4 bases and J by 0 bases, and 9 bases separated the two germline ends. This CDR3 has 13 amino acids. Germline assignment: CDR1 GTSNPN and CDR2 SVGIG (reference sequence). Sequencing input: peripheral blood. The TCR sequence derives from a woman older than 75 with acute or convalescent COVID-19. The chain recombines TRBV30 with TRBJ1-1; no firm D call. CDR3 in amino acids: CAWKRTVNTEAFF. The CDR3, as DNA: TGTGCCTGGAAGCGGACGGTGAACACTGAAGCTTTCTTT.